Presented here are 25 T cell receptor beta chains from one specimen sequenced in a study of human T cells and chemical hapten exposure. Documented time point: patch test 3, about 24 weeks after DPC sensitization. Treatment of the sample: therapeutic diphenylcyclopropenone sensitization with weekly scalp DPC. Each CDR3 protein is one row after TCRdb ran MiXCR on the RACE reads. The table records tens of thousands of distinct CDR3 sequences, roughly 10% of them present only once. The source material was whole blood, sampled in connection with sensitization to the hapten diphenylcyclopropenone (DPC). These receptors all stem from a woman aged 50 to 60 with alopecia areata. Some clones in this sample may be carry-over from other donors' samples.

The sample holds a few counts of this clonotype. This sequence joins TRBV20-1 and TRBJ2-2, with 14 bases identical to TRBD2. With V trimmed by 7 bases and J by 5 bases, 3 bases remained unmatched. In germline, CDR1 is DFQATT, CDR2 SNEGSKA (reference sequence). There are 14 residues in the CDR3. The CDR3 loop is CSGGLAGGTGELFF. In DNA form, the CDR3 reads TGCAGTGGAGGACTAGCGGGAGGAACCGGGGAGCTGTTTTTT.

V and J are TRBV20-1 and TRBJ2-7; 8 nucleotides match TRBD2. Germline trimming cut 5 bases from V and 7 bases from J; bases unmatched to any gene: 13. Germline values: CDR1 DFQATT, CDR2 SNEGSKA (reference sequence). The CDR3 totals 14 residues. As DNA, the CDR3 is TGCAGTGCTTATACTAGCGGTCCGGCGAGGGAGCAGTACTTC. It codes for CSAYTSGPAREQYF.

This clonotype was recorded a few times. The rearrangement joins TRBV20-1 to TRBJ2-7; D is tentatively TRBD1 or TRBD2 (5 bases each). Germline V CDR1 and CDR2: DFQATT, SNEGSKA (reference sequence). The CDR3 sequence is 16 residues long. Trimming stripped 5 bases from V and 3 bases from J, with 23 bases between. Here the CDR3 reads CSAGTTVRISNYEQYF. CDR3 nucleotides: TGCAGTGCTGGGACGACGGTTAGGATCTCTAACTACGAGCAGTACTTC.

This chain links TRBV24-1 with TRBJ2-1; tentative D call: TRBD2 (5 bases). Per the germline V gene, CDR1 is KGHDR and CDR2 is SFDVKD. V gave up 2 bases and J gave up 6 bases, with 19 bases separating them. The CDR3 sequence is 17 residues long. The CDR3 sequence: CATSDSPNAGMGNEQFF. CDR3 sequence (DNA): TGTGCCACCAGTGATTCCCCTAACGCCGGGATGGGCAATGAGCAGTTCTTC.

This clonotype was observed a few times. V and J are TRBV20-1 and TRBJ2-2; 9 positions agree with TRBD1. Germline V gene lookup returns CDR1 DFQATT and CDR2 SNEGSKA (reference sequence). The CDR3 runs to 14 residues. Losses at the gene ends were 6 bases for V and 4 bases for J; bases not matched to a gene: 6. The CDR3 reads CSAPGQGTTGELFF. The CDR3 bases are TGCAGTGCCCCGGGACAGGGAACCACCGGGGAGCTGTTTTTT.

This clonotype was recorded a few times. This chain joins TRBV7-2 and TRBJ2-2, with D hard to call. V was shortened by 2 bases and J by 7 bases, with 17 bases between the two germline ends. There are 16 residues in the CDR3. The germline CDR1 and CDR2 sequences are SGHTA and FQGNSA. CDR3 sequence reads: CASSLMALTPGGELFF. DNA for the CDR3: TGTGCCAGCAGCTTAATGGCTCTGACCCCCGGCGGGGAGCTGTTTTTT.

This clonotype was seen ten or more times. The genes are TRBV7-9 and TRBJ2-5, with TRBD2 identical over 12 bases. Germline V gene lookup returns CDR1 SEHNR and CDR2 FQNEAQ (reference sequence). The CDR3 runs to 15 residues. Trimming took 3 bases from V and 5 from J; bases not matched to a gene: 4. The CDR3 DNA follows: TGTGCCAGCAGCTTGACTAGCGGGAGTGTTGAGACCCAGTACTTC. Translation: CASSLTSGSVETQYF.

The chain combines TRBV7-2 with TRBJ2-7, with 12 bases that match TRBD2. The ends lost 5 bases at V and 6 bases at J; junction bases unmatched: 5. The germline V gene has CDR1 SGHTA and CDR2 FQGNSA. This CDR3 is 14 amino acids long. The CDR3 bases are TGTGCCAGCAGCCCACTAGCGGGAGGACGCGAGCAGTACTTC. Amino acid sequence: CASSPLAGGREQYF.

This clonotype was picked up a small number of times. The chain is built from TRBV10-3 and TRBJ2-3, with D perhaps TRBD1 or TRBD2 (6 bases each). Germline CDR1 ENHRY, CDR2 SYGVKD. The CDR3 loop spans 14 amino acids. The ends were cut back, 10 bases at V and 4 bases at J, with 18 bases in the middle. CDR3 bases: TGTGCCACCCAGGGGCGGGACCACCCAGATACGCAGTATTTT. Protein product: CATQGRDHPDTQYF.

This clonotype was seen many times. The chain is built from TRBV5-6 and TRBJ2-7; the match to TRBD1 covers 9 bases. The CDR3 is 15 residues long. After removal of 0 bases from V and 4 bases from J, the junction contained 5 bases not matched to a gene. Germline V gene sequence: CDR1 SGHDT, CDR2 YYEEEE. CDR3: CASSLGQGEWYEQYF. The CDR3 DNA reads TGTGCCAGCAGCTTGGGACAGGGGGAATGGTACGAGCAGTACTTC.

The genes are TRBV5-6 and TRBJ2-7; D gene uncertain. The CDR3 totals 14 residues. V gave up 4 bases and J gave up 7 bases, with 18 bases separating them. Germline CDR1 is SGHDT and CDR2 is YYEEEE. CDR3 in DNA: TGTGCCAGCAGCCTCCGGCGCCAAACGAGGGAGCAGTACTTC. The encoded protein is CASSLRRQTREQYF.

This clonotype has at least ten counts. This sequence joins TRBV20-1 and TRBJ1-2; a weak D match, TRBD1 (5 bases). Germline lookup yields CDR1 DFQATT and CDR2 SNEGSKA (reference sequence). This CDR3 is 12 amino acids long. Trimming took off 0 bases at V and 8 bases at J, with 10 bases between the two ends. The CDR3: CSARDLRGGYTF. The CDR3 nucleotides are TGCAGTGCTAGAGATTTGAGGGGAGGCTACACCTTC.

This chain connects TRBV27 to TRBJ2-1; 13 nucleotides agree with TRBD2. Looked up from germline, CDR1 is MNHEY and CDR2 is SMNVEV (reference sequence). V lost 8 bases to trimming and J lost 5 bases; unmatched junction nucleotides: 6. The CDR3 runs to 15 residues. The DNA for the CDR3 is TGTGCCAGCGGGACTAGCGGGATTGGGAACAATGAGCAGTTCTTC. Its protein product is CASGTSGIGNNEQFF.

There are many counts of this clonotype. The CDR3 reads CASSHLQVPDNEQFF. The CDR3 DNA reads TGTGCCAGCAGTCACCTTCAGGTGCCGGACAATGAGCAGTTCTTC. The chain is built from TRBV7-9 and TRBJ2-1; D is uncertain. The CDR3 consists of 15 residues. Deletions cut 6 bases from V and 5 bases from J, with 17 bases between. Germline V gives CDR1 SEHNR, CDR2 FQNEAQ (reference sequence).

Many counts were recorded for this clonotype. This chain connects TRBV27 to TRBJ2-4, with TRBD1 as a possible D gene (6 bases). Germline V gene sequence: CDR1 MNHEY, CDR2 SMNVEV (reference sequence). V shed 8 bases and J shed 4 bases, with 12 bases lying between them. The length of the CDR3 is 13 residues. Written as DNA, the CDR3 is TGTGCCAGCCGAACAGGGACAAAAAACATTCAGTACTTC. Translation: CASRTGTKNIQYF.

This clonotype was counted at least ten times. The chain is built from TRBV5-1 and TRBJ1-5; D is uncertain. CDR1 and CDR2 from the germline V gene are SGHRS and YFSETQ. V lost 0 bases and J 7 bases, leaving 17 bases between the germline ends. The CDR3 runs 16 residues. Written as DNA, the CDR3 is TGCGCCAGCAGCTTGGAGGGCCCGGGGTCGATGCAGCCCCAGCATTTT. Protein sequence: CASSLEGPGSMQPQHF.

This clonotype occurred many times. The J gene is TRBJ2-7, the V gene TRBV5-6, with TRBD2 as a possible D gene (6 bases). V was clipped by 1 base and J by 7 bases, with 24 bases between them. Germline CDR1 and CDR2: SGHDT and YYEEEE. The CDR3 runs to 17 residues. The DNA of the CDR3 is TGTGCCAGCAGCTTGCCTTCCGGTTCCCTCCGGACTACGGAGCAGTACTTC. Its protein is CASSLPSGSLRTTEQYF.

This clonotype came up many times. The V and J genes are TRBV7-9 and TRBJ1-1, with 9 bases that match TRBD1. Germline V gene data show CDR1 as SEHNR and CDR2 as FQNEAQ (reference sequence). Germline trimming cut 5 bases from V and 8 bases from J; bases unmatched to any gene: 6. This CDR3 has 13 amino acids. The CDR3 region is CASSLTGQGEAFF. CDR3 coding DNA: TGTGCCAGCAGCCTCACGGGACAGGGAGAAGCTTTCTTT. Full variable domain (outside the CDR3, taken from reference TRBV7-9 and TRBJ1-1): DTGVSQNPRHKITKRGQNVTFRCDPISEHNRLYWYRQTLGQGPEFLTYFQNEAQLEKSRLLSDRFSAERPKGSFSTLEIQRTEQGDSAMYLCASSLTGQGEAFFGQGTRLTVV.

There are many counts of this clonotype. The chain is built from TRBV5-1 and TRBJ2-5; the D is unclear. Germline V gene sequence: CDR1 SGHRS, CDR2 YFSETQ. Trimming cost V 0 bases and J 3 bases, with 15 bases left between them. There are 16 residues in the CDR3. CDR3 sequence: CASSLASRPEEETQYF. The CDR3 nucleotides read TGCGCCAGCAGCTTGGCCAGCAGGCCTGAGGAAGAGACCCAGTACTTC.

This clonotype was seen ten or more times. The V gene is TRBV6-1, the J gene TRBJ1-5, with no clear D. Trimming took 1 base from V and 10 from J, leaving 8 bases between them. The CDR3 sequence is 12 residues long. Looked up from germline, CDR1 is MNHNS and CDR2 is SASEGT. As DNA, the CDR3 is TGTGCCAGCAGTGAAGTTGGACTCCCCCAGCATTTT. This translates into CASSEVGLPQHF.

The V gene is TRBV9, the J gene TRBJ2-3; D may be TRBD2 (5 bases). V lost 4 bases to trimming and J lost 1 base, with 16 bases between them. The germline gives CDR1 SGDLS, CDR2 YYNGEE. The CDR3 runs to 16 residues. The chain's CDR3 is CASSPPYGVGTDTQYF. CDR3 nucleotide sequence: TGTGCCAGCAGCCCCCCCTACGGGGTTGGCACAGATACGCAGTATTTT.

This clonotype was observed at least ten times. Sequence at one end of the junction differs from germline and may be a read error. This chain joins TRBV7-7 and TRBJ2-1, with unresolved D. The CDR3 length is 14 residues. Germline V gene sequence: CDR1 SSHAT, CDR2 FNYEAQ (reference sequence). CDR3 sequence: CASSLSPSRVEQFF. The DNA of the CDR3 is TGTGCTAGCAGCTTATCCCCGAGCAGAGTTGAGCAGTTCTTC. Full variable domain (missing parts from reference TRBV7-7 and TRBJ2-1): GAGVSQSPRYKVTKRGQDVTLRCDPISSHATLYWYQQALGQGPEFLTYFNYEAQPDKSGLPSDRFSAERPEGSISTLTIQRTEQRDSAMYRCASSLSPSRVEQFFGPGTRLTVL.

V and J are TRBV28 and TRBJ2-2; 9 nucleotides match TRBD1. The J segment lost 6 bases and the V segment lost 6 bases, leaving 11 bases of the junction unmatched. The CDR3 is 16 amino acids. Germline values: CDR1 MDHEN, CDR2 SYDVKM. Here the CDR3 DNA reads TGTGCCAGCAGCCCTCCGGGACAGGGTATCCCCGGGGAGCTGTTTTTT. This sequence encodes CASSPPGQGIPGELFF. Together with reference TRBV28 and TRBJ2-2, the CDR3 gives the full variable domain: DVKVTQSSRYLVKRTGEKVFLECVQDMDHENMFWYRQDPGLGLRLIYFSYDVKMKEKGDIPEGYSVSREKKERFSLILESASTNQTSMYLCASSPPGQGIPGELFFGEGSRLTVL.

The rearrangement uses TRBV6-6 and TRBJ2-5; D unclear. In germline, CDR1 is MNHNY, CDR2 SVGAGI (reference sequence). The CDR3 runs to 12 residues. V dropped 3 bases and J dropped 4 bases, with 6 bases sitting between them. CDR3 DNA sequence: TGTGCCAGCAGTTATGGCGGAGAGACCCAGTACTTC. Translation: CASSYGGETQYF.

This clonotype has only a few counts. The V gene is TRBV3-1, the J gene TRBJ1-2; D possibly corresponds to TRBD1 (5 bases). The V end lost 4 bases, the J end lost 8 bases, and 8 bases lay between the germline ends. The CDR3 is 11 amino acids. Germline lookup yields CDR1 LGHDT and CDR2 YNNKEL (reference sequence). Here the CDR3 reads CASSRTGGYTF. CDR3 sequence (DNA): TGTGCCAGCAGCCGAACAGGAGGCTACACCTTC. Combining the CDR3 with reference TRBV3-1 and TRBJ1-2 gives the whole variable domain DTAVSQTPKYLVTQMGNDKSIKCEQNLGHDTMYWYKQDSKKFLKIMFSYNNKELIINETVPNRFSPKSPDKAHLNLHINSLELGDSAVYFCASSRTGGYTFGSGTRLTVV.